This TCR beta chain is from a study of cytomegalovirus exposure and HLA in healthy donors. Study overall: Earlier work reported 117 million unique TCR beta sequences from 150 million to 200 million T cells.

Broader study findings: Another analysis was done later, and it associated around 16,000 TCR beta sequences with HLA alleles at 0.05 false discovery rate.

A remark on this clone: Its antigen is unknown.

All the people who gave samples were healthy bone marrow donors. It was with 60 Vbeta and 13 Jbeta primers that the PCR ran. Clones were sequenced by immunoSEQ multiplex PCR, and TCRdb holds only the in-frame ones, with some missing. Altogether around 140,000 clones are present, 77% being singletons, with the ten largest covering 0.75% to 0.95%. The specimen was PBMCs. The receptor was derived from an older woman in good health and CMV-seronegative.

The CDR3 bases are TGTGCCAGCGCGACGACCGGGGGGAGATCCGACGAGCAGTACTTC. Its translation: CASATTGGRSDEQYF. The rearrangement links TRBV21-1 to TRBJ2-7; TRBD2 is the table's D call, not checked against the DNA. TRBV21-1 is termed a pseudogene. The CDR3 has 15 amino acids.